This T cell receptor (beta chain) was captured in a study of T cells in narcolepsy. Study-wide results and limits: Autoreactive clonotypes reportedly recurred in blood of same and different patients, not controls. HCRT-specific and TRIB2-specific autoreactive clonotypes appeared among same-patient CSF and blood CD4+ clonotypes.

The protocol was immunoSEQ multiplex PCR, while the TCRdb copy is restricted to in-frame clones and leaves out a portion. Among around 18,000 clones listed, 72% were seen once. The CDR3 is 16 amino acids. Germline V gene sequence: CDR1 MGHDK, CDR2 SYGVNS. V was pared by 8 bases and J by 3 bases, with 20 bases between. On this clone itself: Its antigen is unknown.

The sequencing sample was made of CD45RA- memory CD8+ T cells from PBMCs. The receptor was derived from a human donor with narcolepsy. The chain links TRBV25-1 to TRBJ2-1; a possible D gene is TRBD2 (7 bases). CDR3 region: CASLDGRGLGYNEQFF. The CDR3 region has the DNA TGTGCCAGCCTCGATGGGAGGGGGTTGGGCTACAATGAGCAGTTCTTC.